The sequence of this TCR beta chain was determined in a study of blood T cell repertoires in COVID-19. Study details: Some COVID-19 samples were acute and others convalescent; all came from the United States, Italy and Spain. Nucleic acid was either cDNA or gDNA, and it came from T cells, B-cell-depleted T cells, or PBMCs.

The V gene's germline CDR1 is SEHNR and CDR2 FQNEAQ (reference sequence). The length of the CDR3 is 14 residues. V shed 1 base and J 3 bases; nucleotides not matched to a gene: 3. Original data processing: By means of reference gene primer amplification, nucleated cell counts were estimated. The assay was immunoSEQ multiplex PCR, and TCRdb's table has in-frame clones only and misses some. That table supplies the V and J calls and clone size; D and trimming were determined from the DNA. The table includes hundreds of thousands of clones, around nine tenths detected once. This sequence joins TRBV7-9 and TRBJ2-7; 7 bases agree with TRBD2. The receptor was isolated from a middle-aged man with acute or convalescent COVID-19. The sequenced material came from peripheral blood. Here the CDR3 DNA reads TGTGCCAGCAGCTTAGGCGGGAGAGGCTACGAGCAGTACTTC. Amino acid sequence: CASSLGGRGYEQYF.